This entry lists 3 T cell receptor beta chains sequenced from one sample in a study of shared clonotypes between healthy human individuals. The data were produced by immunoSEQ multiplex PCR, yet TCRdb's version contains in-frame clones alone and is incomplete. Here the sample spans 650,000 to 750,000 clones, roughly 78% being singletons. Sequencing was done on a sample of memory CD4+ T cells sorted from blood. Indicated subset: CD45RA-negative fraction. The origin of the receptors is a woman in her thirties in good health.

Comments on this clone: The sample contains more than one DNA sequence encoding this CDR3. J is TRBJ2-7 and V is TRBV18, with D possibly TRBD1 on 7 matching bases. Germline V CDR1 and CDR2: KGHSH, LQKENI. V was pared by 2 bases and J by 4 bases, with 9 bases between. The CDR3 runs 13 residues. The CDR3 DNA reads TGTGCCAGCTCACCATCAGGGGGGTACGAGCAGTACTTC. This translates into CASSPSGGYEQYF.

This chain connects TRBV11-2 to TRBJ2-1; possible D gene TRBD2, 5 bases. This CDR3 contains 15 residues. Germline V lookup: CDR1 SGHAT, CDR2 FQNNGV. V was clipped by 5 bases and J by 4 bases, with 15 bases between them. DNA for the CDR3: TGTGCCAGCAGCCCCTGGGAGCTGGGGTACAATGAGCAGTTCTTC. As protein: CASSPWELGYNEQFF.

This chain links TRBV10-1 with TRBJ2-7; either TRBD1 or TRBD2 may fit D (5 bases each). The V end was cut by 5 bases, the J end by 0 bases, with 14 bases between. CDR3 length: 15 amino acids. The germline V gene encodes CDR1 WNHNN and CDR2 SYGVQD (reference sequence). CDR3 loop: CASSSGTESSYEQYF. In DNA, the CDR3 is TGCGCCAGCAGTTCCGGGACGGAAAGCTCCTACGAGCAGTACTTC.